These 28 T cell receptor beta chains were sequenced from one sample in a study of patients and donors after allogeneic stem cell transplantation. A single record per CDR3 protein comes from TCRdb applying MiXCR to the RT-PCR reads. The repertoire holds 400,000 to 450,000 distinct CDR3 sequences, with under 20% as singletons. Specimen: blood, either unsorted or a sorted T cell fraction (not recorded which). These receptors were obtained from a human donor who was either an allogeneic HSCT recipient or a stem cell or donor lymphocyte infusion donor (not recorded which). It is not recorded whose cells these are; they may come from a transplant donor.

This clonotype was counted between two and nine times. The gene calls are TRBV5-4 and TRBJ1-2, with D hard to call. V was cut by 6 bases and J by 1 base, with 7 bases left in between. In germline, CDR1 is SGHNT, CDR2 YYREEE (reference sequence). CDR3 length: 12 residues. In DNA form, the CDR3 reads TGTGCCAGCAATAAGGATAACTATGGCTACACCTTC. Translating gives CASNKDNYGYTF.

The chain recombines TRBV20-1 with TRBJ1-2; no clear D gene. Trimming took off 7 bases at V and 3 bases at J, with 12 bases between the two ends. CDR1 DFQATT and CDR2 SNEGSKA come from the germline V gene (reference sequence). This CDR3 contains 12 residues. The CDR3 DNA sequence: TGCAGTGGTTTTGGAAGGGACTATGGCTACACCTTC. Protein product: CSGFGRDYGYTF.

Written as DNA, the CDR3 is TGTGCCAGCAGTGGCCGGACTCCGCGGGTGAACACTGAAGCTTTCTTT. Amino acid sequence: CASSGRTPRVNTEAFF. The rearrangement links TRBV6-2 or TRBV6-3 to TRBJ1-1; D not certain. V was pared by 5 bases and J by 0 bases, with 16 bases between. The length of the CDR3 is 16 residues. CDR1 is MNHEY and CDR2 is SVGEGT in the germline V gene.

At least ten counts were recorded for this clonotype. The V and J genes are TRBV12-3 or TRBV12-4 and TRBJ2-3, with a weak D call TRBD1 (5 bases). V lost 6 bases and J 10 bases, leaving 14 bases between the germline ends. The CDR3 is 12 residues long. Here the CDR3 DNA reads TGTGCCAGCAGGAGACCAGGGTACTCGCAGTATTTT. This encodes CASRRPGYSQYF.

This clonotype showed up many times. The rearrangement uses TRBV12-3 or TRBV12-4 and TRBJ1-2; D gene ambiguous. V was shortened by 3 bases and J by 1 base, with 9 bases between the two germline ends. This CDR3 has 14 residues. The CDR3 nucleotides read TGTGCCAGCAGTTTCCGGGTTCTTAACTATGGCTACACCTTC. Translation: CASSFRVLNYGYTF.

In its sample, this clonotype was seen a few times. The rearrangement joins TRBV29-1 to TRBJ1-1; D ambiguous. V lost 7 bases to trimming and J lost 0 bases, with 9 bases between them. CDR1 SQVTM and CDR2 ANQGSEA come from the germline V gene. CDR3 size: 12 residues. Here the CDR3 DNA reads TGCAGCGGAAGGCCGATGAACACTGAAGCTTTCTTT. Translation: CSGRPMNTEAFF. Supplemented by reference TRBV29-1 and TRBJ1-1, the full variable domain reads SAVISQKPSRDICQRGTSLTIQCQVDSQVTMMFWYRQQPGQSLTLIATANQGSEATYESGFVIDKFPISRPNLTFSTLTVSNMSPEDSSIYLCSGRPMNTEAFFGQGTRLTVV.

There are a few counts of this clonotype. This sequence joins TRBV5-4 and TRBJ2-3; D may be TRBD1 (5 bases). V shed 0 bases and J shed 2 bases, with 10 bases lying between them. CDR3 length: 15 amino acids. Germline loops: CDR1 SGHNT, CDR2 YYREEE (reference sequence). The CDR3 coding sequence is TGTGCCAGCAGCTTGGCCAGGGTGGCCACAGATACGCAGTATTTT. It specifies CASSLARVATDTQYF. Filled out from reference TRBV5-4 and TRBJ2-3, the complete variable domain reads ETGVTQSPTHLIKTRGQQVTLRCSSQSGHNTVSWYQQALGQGPQFIFQYYREEENGRGNFPPRFSGLQFPNYSSELNVNALELDDSALYLCASSLARVATDTQYFGPGTRLTVL.

This clonotype has ten or more counts. V gene TRBV12-3 or TRBV12-4 combines with J gene TRBJ1-5, with D maybe TRBD1 (5 bases). The V end lost 2 bases, the J end lost 0 bases, and 11 bases lay between the germline ends. The CDR3 totals 16 residues. Written as DNA, the CDR3 is TGTGCCAGCAGTTTAAAAAGACAGTATAGCAATCAGCCCCAGCATTTT. Amino acid sequence: CASSLKRQYSNQPQHF.

This clonotype was counted only a few times. This rearrangement joins TRBV4-1 to TRBJ2-7; tentative D call: TRBD1 (5 bases). With 5 bases removed from V and 0 bases from J, the gap between germline ends came to 14 bases. This CDR3 has 15 residues. Germline CDR1 and CDR2: MGHRA and YSYEKL. The CDR3: CASSGPRGGSYEQYF. Here the CDR3 DNA reads TGCGCCAGCAGCGGACCTAGGGGCGGCTCCTACGAGCAGTACTTC.

Many counts were recorded for this clonotype. This rearrangement joins TRBV5-1 to TRBJ2-1, with D unclear. The CDR3 contains 12 residues. Germline loops: CDR1 SGHRS, CDR2 YFSETQ. The V gene lost 0 bases and the J gene lost 6 bases, with 4 bases spanning the gap. CDR3 sequence: CASSLVANEQFF. CDR3 in DNA: TGCGCCAGCAGCTTGGTCGCCAATGAGCAGTTCTTC. Based on the CDR3 plus reference TRBV5-1 and TRBJ2-1, the full variable domain is KAGVTQTPRYLIKTRGQQVTLSCSPISGHRSVSWYQQTPGQGLQFLFEYFSETQRNKGNFPGRFSGRQFSNSRSEMNVSTLELGDSALYLCASSLVANEQFFGPGTRLTVL.

The table lists this clonotype with a few counts. The chain joins TRBV12-3 or TRBV12-4 to TRBJ1-1; possibly TRBD1 for D (6 bases). The CDR3 spans 14 residues. V lost 8 bases and J lost 1, with 14 bases in between. The CDR3 DNA reads TGTGCCAGCCGGGTTGGGGGACAGAACACTGAAGCTTTCTTT. Protein product: CASRVGGQNTEAFF.

This clonotype has a count of ten or more. The rearrangement joins TRBV2 to TRBJ2-7, with 11 bases matching TRBD2. Germline CDR1 is SNHLY and CDR2 is FYNNEI. Losses at the gene ends were 5 bases for V and 3 bases for J; bases not matched to a gene: 6. The CDR3 extends over 15 amino acids. The CDR3 reads CASSSWTSGFYEQYF. Written as DNA, the CDR3 is TGTGCCAGCAGTTCTTGGACTAGCGGGTTCTACGAGCAGTACTTC.

There are many counts of this clonotype. V is TRBV4-1 and J is TRBJ1-5; D remains unclear. This CDR3 comprises 18 residues. The V gene lost 1 base and the J gene lost 0 bases, with 16 bases spanning the gap. CDR1 and CDR2 from the germline V gene are MGHRA and YSYEKL. As DNA, the CDR3 is TGCGCCAGCAGCCAAGTACACGGTAAATTTTATAGCAATCAGCCCCAGCATTTT. Translation gives CASSQVHGKFYSNQPQHF.

This chain's CDR3 is CASREPGGTQYF. The DNA of the CDR3 is TGTGCCAGCAGGGAACCGGGTGGTACGCAGTATTTT. The chain couples TRBV7-8 to TRBJ2-3; the D is unclear. In germline, CDR1 is SGHVS, CDR2 FQNEAQ. The CDR3 is 12 amino acids. V was trimmed by 6 bases and J by 8 bases, leaving 12 bases between them.

This clonotype has only one observation. This sequence joins TRBV5-6 and TRBJ2-7; perhaps TRBD2 as D (5 bases). The CDR3 has 14 amino acids. Between the trimmed V and J ends, which lost 7 bases and 5 bases, there was a span of 19 bases. Germline values: CDR1 SGHDT, CDR2 YYEEEE. The CDR3: CASALLVSLDEQYF. The CDR3 DNA reads as TGTGCCAGCGCCCTTTTGGTGTCACTAGACGAGCAGTACTTC.

The chain couples TRBV20-1 to TRBJ1-2; 9 nucleotides align to TRBD1. CDR1 is DFQATT and CDR2 is SNEGSKA in the germline V gene (reference sequence). The CDR3 totals 15 residues. The V and J ends lost 3 bases and 7 bases, in that order; junction bases with no gene match: 12. This CDR3 reads CSARRGTGSSLGYTF. The CDR3 bases are TGCAGTGCTAGGCGCGGGACAGGGAGTTCACTTGGCTACACCTTC.

V usage is TRBV29-1 and J usage is TRBJ2-7; D is possibly TRBD1 (5 bases). Germline V gene data show CDR1 as SQVTM and CDR2 as ANQGSEA. Trimming stripped 2 bases from V and 5 bases from J, with 16 bases between. The CDR3 length is 14 residues. The CDR3 DNA is TGCAGCGTTGAATTGGGTCAGGGATCCAACGAGCAGTACTTC. Its translation is CSVELGQGSNEQYF.

This chain connects TRBV4-2 to TRBJ2-2; D is unclear. In germline, CDR1 is LGHNA, CDR2 YNFKEQ. V lost 2 bases and J 4 bases, leaving 20 bases between the germline ends. The CDR3 totals 18 residues. In nucleotides, the CDR3 is TGTGCCAGCAGCCAACTCCCTCTCCCCGGACCCCCCACCGGGGAGCTGTTTTTT. It yields the protein CASSQLPLPGPPTGELFF.

This clonotype appeared a few times. The chain has TRBV29-1 and TRBJ1-4; TRBD1 aligns across 11 bases. This CDR3 has 13 amino acids. The germline gives CDR1 SQVTM, CDR2 ANQGSEA. J was trimmed by 7 bases and V by 6 bases; bases with no gene match: 4. CDR3 sequence reads: CSVTGTGGEKLFF. As DNA, the CDR3 is TGCAGCGTCACCGGGACAGGGGGTGAAAAACTGTTTTTT. Using reference TRBV29-1 and TRBJ1-4 for the parts outside the CDR3, the full variable domain is SAVISQKPSRDICQRGTSLTIQCQVDSQVTMMFWYRQQPGQSLTLIATANQGSEATYESGFVIDKFPISRPNLTFSTLTVSNMSPEDSSIYLCSVTGTGGEKLFFGSGTQLSVL.

The chain uses TRBV3-1 and TRBJ2-2, with D uncertain. There are 15 residues in the CDR3. V was shortened by 0 bases and J by 6 bases, with 11 bases between the two germline ends. Germline assignment: CDR1 LGHDT and CDR2 YNNKEL (reference sequence). For the CDR3, the DNA is TGTGCCAGCAGCCAAGAGTCAGGTCCTCCCGGGGAGCTGTTTTTT. As protein: CASSQESGPPGELFF.

This clonotype has a handful of counts. The rearrangement joins TRBV5-1 to TRBJ2-5; TRBD2 is a possible D gene (6 bases). The CDR3 runs to 15 residues. Trimming removed 2 bases from V and 2 bases from J, with 13 bases in between. Germline-derived CDR1 and CDR2 are SGHRS and YFSETQ. CDR3 DNA: TGCGCCAGCAGCTTCGGGACTCGGAGACAAGAGACCCAGTACTTC. This codes for CASSFGTRRQETQYF.

This clonotype has ten or more counts. The V call is TRBV4-2, the J call TRBJ1-1; D gene ambiguous. V was shortened by 0 bases and J by 5 bases, with 16 bases between the two germline ends. The CDR3 sequence is 16 residues long. The V gene's germline CDR1 is LGHNA and CDR2 YNFKEQ. The CDR3 protein is CASSQDGERRRTEAFF. DNA for the CDR3: TGTGCCAGCAGCCAAGATGGGGAAAGGAGGAGGACTGAAGCTTTCTTT.

This clonotype was seen ten or more times. V usage is TRBV7-2 and J usage is TRBJ2-3, with TRBD2 matching 10 bases. With V trimmed by 5 bases and J by 0 bases, 8 bases remained unmatched. This CDR3 region has 17 residues. Germline V gene sequence: CDR1 SGHTA, CDR2 FQGNSA. CDR3 coding DNA: TGTGCCAGCAGCCTCAGACTAGCGGGCCCTAGCACAGATACGCAGTATTTT. This encodes CASSLRLAGPSTDTQYF.

The chain employs TRBV19 and TRBJ1-5; D gene unclear. Germline V gives CDR1 LNHDA, CDR2 SQIVND (reference sequence). This CDR3 has 15 amino acids. Trimming took off 5 bases at V and 9 bases at J, with 20 bases between the two ends. CDR3 residues: CASSPRLKQPGPQHF. In DNA form, the CDR3 reads TGTGCCAGTAGTCCCAGACTTAAGCAGCCGGGGCCCCAGCATTTT.

This chain links TRBV19 with TRBJ1-1, with a possible D match to TRBD1 (6 bases). The V end lost 2 bases, the J end lost 1 base, and 11 bases lay between the germline ends. The CDR3 totals 15 residues. Per germline, CDR1 LNHDA and CDR2 SQIVND (reference sequence). In DNA form, the CDR3 reads TGTGCCAGTAGTATAAGGGCAGGGGAGAACACTGAAGCTTTCTTT. Residues: CASSIRAGENTEAFF.

The chain joins TRBV5-6 to TRBJ2-2, with a tentative D call TRBD2 (5 bases). Between the trimmed V and J ends, which lost 2 bases and 6 bases, there was a span of 14 bases. CDR1 and CDR2 (germline): SGHDT, YYEEEE. This CDR3 contains 15 residues. CDR3 amino acids: CASSLGQVGAGELFF. CDR3 nucleotide sequence: TGTGCCAGCAGCTTAGGGCAGGTGGGAGCCGGGGAGCTGTTTTTT.

The chain is built from TRBV7-3 and TRBJ2-1; 13 bases map to TRBD2. After removal of 5 bases from V and 1 base from J, the junction contained 8 bases not matched to a gene. The CDR3 spans 18 residues. From germline, CDR1 is SGHTA and CDR2 FQGTGA. DNA for the CDR3: TGTGCCAGCAGCCCGGGACTAGCGGGGACCCTTTCCTACAATGAGCAGTTCTTC. Translation: CASSPGLAGTLSYNEQFF.

This clonotype was counted a few times. The chain uses TRBV9 and TRBJ2-3; the match to TRBD1 covers 11 bases. The V gene end was trimmed by 3 bases and the J gene end by 4 bases; junction bases not matched to a gene: 1. CDR1 is SGDLS, CDR2 YYNGEE, per germline. The CDR3 contains 14 residues. CDR3 nucleotides: TGTGCCAGCAGCGCGGGACAGGGGGCAGATACGCAGTATTTT. Amino acids: CASSAGQGADTQYF. The whole variable domain, remainder taken from reference TRBV9 and TRBJ2-3, is DSGVTQTPKHLITATGQRVTLRCSPRSGDLSVYWYQQSLDQGLQFLIQYYNGEERAKGNILERFSAQQFPDLHSELNLSSLELGDSALYFCASSAGQGADTQYFGPGTRLTVL.